This is a list of T cell receptor beta chains from one sample in a study of blood T cell repertoires in COVID-19. TCRdb's copy holds only in-frame clones and misses some; the assay was immunoSEQ multiplex PCR. The profile covers about 280,000 clones, with roughly 87% appearing a single time and 2% to 2.5% taken by the ten largest. The sequenced sample was peripheral blood. The receptor set was obtained from a woman aged 45-60 years who had recovered from COVID-19. The CDR3 runs from the conserved cysteine through the conserved F or W. The order of the fields is V gene, J gene, clone size, D gene, CDR3 protein, CDR3 DNA. A D gene is named only where the DNA matches it firmly. Clone size, where shown, is once, few, many, or a class for clones that have expanded.

>TRBV29-1|TRBJ1-2|-|-
CSVGGPGYTF
TGCAGCGTTGGGGGGCCTGGCTACACCTTC
>TRBV30|TRBJ1-1|-|-
CAWRNRAKNTEAFF
TGTGCCTGGAGAAACAGGGCAAAGAACACTGAAGCTTTCTTT
>TRBV27|TRBJ1-1|-|-
CASSFLARNTEAFF
TGTGCCAGCAGTTTTCTGGCCAGGAACACTGAAGCTTTCTTT
>TRBV21-1|TRBJ1-1|-|-
CASSHQGADGNEAFF
TGTGCCAGCAGCCACCAGGGGGCGGATGGAAATGAAGCTTTCTTT
>TRBV28|TRBJ2-5|-|TRBD1
CASSWTQGAETQYF
TGTGCCAGCAGTTGGACACAGGGGGCAGAGACCCAGTACTTC
>TRBV30|TRBJ2-7|-|-
CAWSRSSYEQYF
TGTGCCTGGAGTCGGAGTTCCTACGAGCAGTACTTC
>TRBV7-2|TRBJ1-4|few|-
CASSLDRGNEKLFF
TGTGCCAGCAGCTTGGACCGGGGTAATGAAAAACTGTTTTTT
>TRBV18|TRBJ2-7|-|-
CASSPRRSHEQYF
TGTGCCAGCTCACCGCGGCGGTCCCACGAGCAGTACTTC
>TRBV5-1|TRBJ2-2|once|TRBD2
CASQSGGRNTGELFF
TGCGCCAGCCAGAGCGGGGGGCGGAACACCGGGGAGCTGTTTTTT
>TRBV5-4|TRBJ1-4|-|-
CASSLGGKGEKLFF
TGTGCCAGCAGCTTGGGCGGAAAGGGGGAAAAACTGTTTTTT
>TRBV5-6|TRBJ1-1|-|-
CASSLTQGKNTEAFF
TGTGCCAGCAGCTTGACGCAGGGAAAGAACACTGAAGCTTTCTTT
>TRBV7-9|TRBJ2-1|-|TRBD1
CASSPGQGIRDEQFF
TGTGCCAGCAGCCCCGGACAGGGGATAAGGGATGAGCAGTTCTTC
>TRBV6-7|TRBJ1-1|-|-
CASSYRQIAKGDTEAFF
TGTGCCAGCAGTTACAGGCAGATCGCAAAAGGGGACACTGAAGCTTTCTTT
>TRBV5-1|TRBJ2-7|-|TRBD1
CASRTGTGIYEQYF
TGCGCCAGTCGCACCGGGACAGGGATTTACGAGCAGTACTTC
>TRBV6-5|TRBJ2-4|-|-
CASSYGGAQNIQYF
TGTGCCAGCAGTTACGGGGGGGCTCAAAACATTCAGTACTTC
>TRBV7-3|TRBJ1-6|-|TRBD1
CASSLLGQGFSPLHF
TGTGCCAGCAGCCTGTTGGGACAGGGGTTTTCACCCCTCCACTTT
>TRBV11-1|TRBJ2-5|-|TRBD2
CASSRTGGRKGETQYF
TGTGCCAGCAGCCGCACGGGAGGGAGAAAAGGAGAGACCCAGTACTTC
>TRBV24-1|TRBJ1-1|-|TRBD1
CATSDSAGTASGDTEAFF
TGTGCCACCAGTGATTCCGCCGGGACAGCGAGCGGAGACACTGAAGCTTTCTTT